The present T cell receptor (beta chain) was sequenced within a study of blood T cell repertoires in COVID-19. Study-level background: COVID-19 samples, acute and convalescent, were from the United States, Italy and Spain. Sample material is recorded as cDNA or gDNA derived from T cells, B-cell-depleted T cells, or PBMCs.

The CDR3 has 15 amino acids. The trim removed 1 base at V and 5 bases at J, leaving 5 bases unmatched. In germline, CDR1 is LGHDT, CDR2 YNNKEL (reference sequence). In the original workflow: Amplification with reference gene primers provided the estimates of nucleated cell counts. Sequencing was performed with immunoSEQ multiplex PCR; in TCRdb, only in-frame clones are kept and a portion is missing. The DNA was the basis for D and trimming; V, J and clone size are from that table. The sample includes approximately 43,000 clones, approximately 85% of them seen just once. V usage is TRBV3-1 (or the pseudogene TRBV3-2) and J usage is TRBJ2-5; 9 nucleotides line up with TRBD2. The specimen was peripheral blood. This TCR derives from a man in his forties or fifties with active or convalescent COVID-19. The CDR3 region is CASSQVSGSGETQYF. The CDR3 nucleotides are TGTGCCAGCAGCCAAGTTAGCGGGAGCGGGGAGACCCAGTACTTC.